One and the same sample provided the 21 T cell receptor beta chains below, sequenced in a study of T cells in Graves' hyperthyroidism and ophthalmopathy. Amplified TCR beta CDR3 regions derived from RNA transcripts. The study used the HTBI primer set for a first-round RT-PCR of the TCR CDR3. One entry per CDR3 protein results from TCRdb running MiXCR on the multiplex PCR reads. The sample yields 350,000 to 400,000 distinct CDR3 sequences, over 15% seen once. Sequencing was performed on blood. These receptors originate from a young woman with Graves' hyperthyroidism.

This clonotype was counted a few times. CDR3 nucleotides: TGTGCCAGCAGTTTCGGCAGCCCTATTAATTACGAGCAGTACTTC. It yields the protein CASSFGSPINYEQYF. The chain couples TRBV12-3 or TRBV12-4 to TRBJ2-7; D is undetermined. The CDR3 runs 15 residues. V dropped 3 bases and J dropped 4 bases, with 16 bases sitting between them.

There are many counts of this clonotype. CDR3 amino acids: CASSFVGGGETQYF. The CDR3 DNA reads TGTGCCAGCAGTTTCGTCGGGGGCGGAGAGACCCAGTACTTC. V usage is TRBV6-5 and J usage is TRBJ2-5, with D possibly being TRBD1 or TRBD2 (6 bases each). The V gene's germline CDR1 is MNHEY and CDR2 SVGAGI. V shed 4 bases and J shed 4 bases, with 13 bases lying between them. The CDR3 is 14 amino acids.

This clonotype was found many times. The gene calls are TRBV20-1 and TRBJ1-5; tentatively, D is TRBD1 (6 bases). This CDR3 contains 12 residues. Germline CDR1 DFQATT, CDR2 SNEGSKA (reference sequence). Trimming shortened V by 1 base and J by 5 bases, and 6 bases separated the two germline ends. As DNA, the CDR3 is TGCAGTGCTAGAGCAGGGGATCAGCCCCAGCATTTT. Its translation: CSARAGDQPQHF.

This clonotype was counted many times. CDR3 sequence (DNA): TGTGCCTGGAACGTCCCGGGGGGGGAACAAGAGACCCAGTACTTC. Translated: CAWNVPGGEQETQYF. The rearrangement links TRBV30 to TRBJ2-5, with 8 bases aligning to TRBD2. From germline, CDR1 is GTSNPN and CDR2 SVGIG (reference sequence). V was clipped by 4 bases and J by 2 bases; unmatched bases: 9. The CDR3 totals 15 residues.

In this sample, this clonotype turned up many times. As DNA, the CDR3 is TGTGCCAGCAGCTTAGGGGGATCCACCGGGGAGCTGTTTTTT. Translating gives CASSLGGSTGELFF. The chain joins TRBV7-3 to TRBJ2-2; D is perhaps TRBD1 or TRBD2 (5 bases each). Germline CDR1 is SGHTA and CDR2 is FQGTGA. The CDR3 loop spans 14 amino acids. V was trimmed by 2 bases and J by 4 bases, leaving 8 bases between them. Filled out from reference TRBV7-3 and TRBJ2-2, the complete variable domain reads GAGVSQTPSNKVTEKGKYVELRCDPISGHTALYWYRQSLGQGPEFLIYFQGTGAADDSGLPNDRFFAVRPEGSVSTLKIQRTERGDSAVYLCASSLGGSTGELFFGEGSRLTVL.

The rearrangement links TRBV19 to TRBJ1-5; D might be TRBD1 (6 bases). Trimming pared 4 bases from V and 4 bases from J, leaving 11 bases between. This CDR3 has 14 amino acids. Germline loops: CDR1 LNHDA, CDR2 SQIVND (reference sequence). The chain's CDR3 is CASSTQGPNQPQHF. The CDR3 DNA follows: TGTGCCAGTAGTACACAGGGCCCTAATCAGCCCCAGCATTTT.

This clonotype was counted only a few times. This chain links TRBV11-2 with TRBJ2-5, with a tentative D call TRBD2 (5 bases). The V gene lost 0 bases and the J gene lost 3 bases, with 14 bases spanning the gap. There are 16 residues in the CDR3. Germline V gene sequence: CDR1 SGHAT, CDR2 FQNNGV. CDR3 DNA: TGTGCCAGCAGCTTAGATTGGGGTGTGGGAGAAGAGACCCAGTACTTC. Its translation is CASSLDWGVGEETQYF.

The chain employs TRBV4-1 and TRBJ1-1; no clear D gene. The CDR3 loop spans 15 amino acids. Between the trimmed V and J ends, which lost 1 base and 5 bases, there was a span of 14 bases. Germline CDR1 reads MGHRA; CDR2 reads YSYEKL. The CDR3: CASSQVSSPATEAFF. The CDR3 DNA sequence: TGCGCCAGCAGCCAAGTATCCTCCCCCGCAACTGAAGCTTTCTTT.

This clonotype was picked up a small number of times. The chain joins TRBV7-9 to TRBJ2-4; D might be TRBD2 (5 bases). The CDR3 length is 15 residues. Germline V gene data show CDR1 as SEHNR and CDR2 as FQNEAQ (reference sequence). Trimming took off 6 bases at V and 6 bases at J, with 18 bases between the two ends. CDR3 protein: CASSPTMDRGNIQYF. The CDR3 DNA is TGTGCCAGCAGTCCAACGATGGACCGGGGAAACATTCAGTACTTC.

For the CDR3, the DNA is TGTGCCAGCAGCTCATTACCGCTTTCCTTACCTAACACCGGGGAGCTGTTTTTT. This encodes CASSSLPLSLPNTGELFF. The chain is built from TRBV7-3 and TRBJ2-2; D gene ambiguous. Germline lookup yields CDR1 SGHTA and CDR2 FQGTGA. The CDR3 covers 18 residues. Trimming pared 4 bases from V and 2 bases from J, leaving 20 bases between.

This clonotype was counted ten times or more. CDR3 loop: CASSPGYGNTEAFF. The DNA for the CDR3 is TGTGCCAGCAGCCCAGGGTACGGGAACACTGAAGCTTTCTTT. The V gene is TRBV7-8, the J gene TRBJ1-1, with a weak D call TRBD1 (5 bases). Trimming took off 5 bases at V and 1 base at J, with 11 bases between the two ends. In germline, CDR1 is SGHVS, CDR2 FQNEAQ. This CDR3 comprises 14 residues.

This clonotype came up many times. The germline gene is not matched at one end of the junction; a read error may be the cause. The chain links TRBV10-3 to TRBJ2-7; 9 bases fit TRBD1. This CDR3 is built from 15 residues. Germline CDR1 and CDR2: ENHRY and SYGVKD. The CDR3 DNA reads TGTGCCAGCAGTGAGTCGGTGACAGGGGGCTACGAGCAGTACTTC. As protein: CASSESVTGGYEQYF.

This clonotype appeared a few times. The chain couples TRBV5-5 to TRBJ1-1; no clear D. From germline, CDR1 is SGHKS and CDR2 YYEKEE (reference sequence). The CDR3 runs to 13 residues. The ends were cut back, 3 bases at V and 4 bases at J, with 10 bases in the middle. Here the CDR3 DNA reads TGTGCCAGCAGCTCCAGTCACTTCACTGAAGCTTTCTTT. Protein product: CASSSSHFTEAFF.

This clonotype appeared many times. V and J are TRBV7-9 and TRBJ1-5; D gene unclear. This CDR3 contains 12 residues. Germline V CDR1 and CDR2: SEHNR, FQNEAQ (reference sequence). V lost 4 bases and J 5 bases, leaving 6 bases between the germline ends. Here the CDR3 reads CASSSLHQPQHF. The CDR3 bases are TGTGCCAGCAGCTCTCTCCATCAGCCCCAGCATTTT.

This clonotype was counted at least ten times. The gene calls are TRBV2 and TRBJ2-4, with D maybe TRBD1 (5 bases). Trimming pared 3 bases from V and 0 bases from J, leaving 15 bases between. Germline V gives CDR1 SNHLY, CDR2 FYNNEI. CDR3 length: 17 amino acids. The CDR3 sequence: CASSDKAGLLAKNIQYF. DNA for the CDR3: TGTGCCAGCAGTGATAAGGCAGGGTTATTAGCCAAAAACATTCAGTACTTC.

The chain recombines TRBV12-3 or TRBV12-4 with TRBJ1-1; D is possibly TRBD1 (6 bases). The V end lost 4 bases, the J end lost 5 bases, and 20 bases lay between the germline ends. The CDR3 has 16 amino acids. The CDR3 here is CASSSLLGAMGTEAFF. CDR3 DNA sequence: TGTGCCAGCAGTTCGCTCCTGGGGGCCATGGGTACTGAAGCTTTCTTT.

The rearrangement links TRBV9 to TRBJ2-4; a weak D match, TRBD1 (6 bases). V lost 1 base to trimming and J lost 1 base, with 9 bases between them. Germline V gene data show CDR1 as SGDLS and CDR2 as YYNGEE. The CDR3 totals 15 residues. CDR3: CASSVSGDAKNIQYF. The CDR3 bases are TGTGCCAGCAGCGTATCAGGGGATGCCAAAAACATTCAGTACTTC.

The CDR3 loop is CASKRSTEAFF. The CDR3 nucleotides are TGTGCCAGCAAGAGGAGCACTGAAGCTTTCTTT. This rearrangement joins TRBV6-1 to TRBJ1-1; D remains ambiguous. The germline V gene has CDR1 MNHNS and CDR2 SASEGT. CDR3 length: 11 residues. The ends were cut back, 7 bases at V and 4 bases at J, with 7 bases in the middle.

This clonotype was recorded many times. The chain carries TRBV7-3 and TRBJ2-7, with 9 bases lining up with TRBD1. The germline CDR1 and CDR2 sequences are SGHTA and FQGTGA. This CDR3 is built from 13 residues. The V gene end was trimmed by 4 bases and the J gene end by 6 bases; junction bases not matched to a gene: 4. DNA of the CDR3: TGTGCCAGCAGCTCGAACAGGGGGCGCGAGCAGTACTTC. It codes for CASSSNRGREQYF.

This clonotype has at least ten counts. The chain combines TRBV20-1 with TRBJ2-5; D is perhaps TRBD1 or TRBD2 (6 bases each). Between the trimmed V and J ends, which lost 6 bases and 1 base, there was a span of 12 bases. CDR3 size: 13 residues. Germline V gene data show CDR1 as DFQATT and CDR2 as SNEGSKA (reference sequence). CDR3 nucleotides: TGCAGTGCCCCTCGGGGGCCCCAAGAGACCCAGTACTTC. It yields the protein CSAPRGPQETQYF.

This clonotype was detected only a few times. This chain links TRBV6-1 with TRBJ1-1, with D uncertain. The length of the CDR3 is 9 residues. Germline V lookup: CDR1 MNHNS, CDR2 SASEGT. V lost 4 bases to trimming and J lost 11 bases, with 5 bases between them. CDR3: CASSVGAFF. CDR3 nucleotides: TGTGCCAGCAGTGTTGGGGCTTTCTTT.